Shown below are 16 T cell receptor beta chains from a single sample sequenced in a study of metastatic and nonmetastatic thyroid tumors. TCRdb re-clonotyped the PCR reads through MiXCR. Found here are 5,000 or so clones, around 27% of them singletons; the top ten hold 14%. Not a single patient had been given any form of treatment at any point before undergoing thyroid surgery. The sequencing input was adjacent normal tissue. All receptors derive from a female donor with papillary thyroid cancer or a benign thyroid nodule (not recorded which). Some clones in this sample may be carry-over from other donors' samples.

The rearrangement links TRBV11-1 to TRBJ2-6; TRBD1 agrees at 9 bases. CDR3 length equals 18 residues. The V gene's germline CDR1 is SGHAT and CDR2 FQDESV (reference sequence). V shed 3 bases, J shed 0 bases, and the junction held 6 bases outside the gene matches. The CDR3 bases are TGTGCCAGCAGCTTTGGGACAGGGAAAAGCTCTGGGGCCAACGTCCTGACTTTC. Its translation is CASSFGTGKSSGANVLTF.

Comment on this clone: This CDR3 is also generated by other DNA sequences in the sample. The genes are TRBV7-2 and TRBJ2-7, with D perhaps matching TRBD2 (5 bases). Germline CDR1 is SGHTA and CDR2 is FQGNSA. The CDR3 is made up of 13 amino acids. The ends were cut back, 4 bases at V and 6 bases at J, with 13 bases in the middle. CDR3 amino acids: CASSYGPEAEQYF. CDR3 bases: TGTGCCAGCAGCTACGGGCCGGAGGCCGAGCAGTACTTC.

This clone was seen a handful of times. The chain joins TRBV29-1 to TRBJ2-7, with 10 bases that match TRBD2. CDR3 size: 13 residues. The V gene's germline CDR1 is SQVTM and CDR2 ANQGSEA. The junction had 7 bases not matched to a gene; V was cut back by 7 bases and J by 4 bases. The CDR3 loop reads CSAVLLAGYEQYF. In DNA form, the CDR3 reads TGCAGCGCCGTCTTACTAGCGGGGTACGAGCAGTACTTC.

The V call is TRBV30, the J call TRBJ2-7, with D unclear. CDR1 GTSNPN and CDR2 SVGIG come from the germline V gene (reference sequence). This CDR3 comprises 13 residues. V was pared by 3 bases and J by 5 bases, with 14 bases between. The chain's CDR3 is CAWSRLGNDEQYF. The CDR3 nucleotides are TGTGCCTGGAGCCGTTTGGGAAACGACGAGCAGTACTTC.

J is TRBJ1-2 and V is TRBV12-3 or TRBV12-4, with D possibly matching TRBD1 (5 bases). The CDR3 contains 12 residues. The V and J ends lost 6 bases and 2 bases respectively, with 7 bases between them. CDR3 in DNA: TGTGCCAGCAGAAAGGGGAACTATGGCTACACCTTC. Translation: CASRKGNYGYTF.

Details on this clone: Germline and junction disagree at one end, which may indicate a read error. This rearrangement joins TRBV6-5 to TRBJ1-5, with TRBD1 identical over 7 bases. Germline lookup yields CDR1 MNHEY and CDR2 SVGAGI. The CDR3 is 14 residues long. CDR3 sequence (DNA): TGTGCCAGCAGTGTCACAGGGGCGTATCATCCCCAGCTGTTT. This encodes CASSVTGAYHPQLF.

There are a few counts of this clone. The V and J genes are TRBV27 and TRBJ2-7; TRBD1 might be the D (5 bases). The CDR3 is made up of 16 amino acids. Germline values: CDR1 MNHEY, CDR2 SMNVEV (reference sequence). V was shortened by 2 bases and J by 4 bases, with 18 bases between the two germline ends. This CDR3 reads CASSLGVRGPRYEQYF. As DNA, the CDR3 is TGTGCCAGCAGTTTAGGTGTTAGGGGCCCCCGATACGAGCAGTACTTC.

This clone was observed a few times. The chain uses TRBV19 and TRBJ1-5, with a tentative D call TRBD1 (6 bases). Germline lookup yields CDR1 LNHDA and CDR2 SQIVND (reference sequence). The CDR3 totals 15 residues. Trimming cost V 7 bases and J 5 bases, with 18 bases left between them. In nucleotides, the CDR3 is TGTGCCAGTACAGGAGCGGACAGACGGCATCAGCCCCAGCATTTT. This translates into CASTGADRRHQPQHF.

The chain links TRBV2 to TRBJ2-7; 10 positions match TRBD1. The CDR3 totals 14 residues. The trim removed 8 bases at V and 6 bases at J, leaving 10 bases unmatched. Germline CDR1 SNHLY, CDR2 FYNNEI. CDR3 in amino acids: CASRQGALGCEQYF. The CDR3 bases are TGTGCCAGCCGACAGGGGGCGTTGGGGTGCGAGCAGTACTTC.

The genes are TRBV11-2 and TRBJ1-1; no firm D call. From germline, CDR1 is SGHAT and CDR2 FQNNGV. The CDR3 length is 15 residues. Trimming shortened V by 5 bases and J by 1 base, and 14 bases separated the two germline ends. CDR3 amino acids: CASSESLTSNTEAFF. The DNA for the CDR3 is TGTGCCAGCAGCGAGTCCCTGACATCGAACACTGAAGCTTTCTTT. Full variable domain (rest looked up from reference TRBV11-2 and TRBJ1-1): EAGVAQSPRYKIIEKRQSVAFWCNPISGHATLYWYQQILGQGPKLLIQFQNNGVVDDSQLPKDRFSAERLKGVDSTLKIQPAKLEDSAVYLCASSESLTSNTEAFFGQGTRLTVV.

In its sample, this clone ranks as medium-sized. This chain uses TRBV20-1 with TRBJ1-1; perhaps TRBD1 as D (5 bases). V was trimmed by 0 bases and J by 3 bases, leaving 17 bases between them. The CDR3 extends over 16 amino acids. Germline CDR1 is DFQATT and CDR2 is SNEGSKA (reference sequence). CDR3 nucleotides: TGCAGTGCTAGAGAGCGGGGGGAGGGAGGGGACACTGAAGCTTTCTTT. Translated, it gives CSARERGEGGDTEAFF.

This clone was observed a few times. The gene calls are TRBV2 and TRBJ2-7; 9 positions agree with TRBD2. Germline CDR1 is SNHLY and CDR2 is FYNNEI. V was pared by 7 bases and J by 2 bases, with 3 bases of the junction left unmatched. The CDR3 is 13 residues long. The CDR3 sequence is CASMAGGTYEQYF. The CDR3, as DNA: TGTGCCAGCATGGCGGGAGGGACCTACGAGCAGTACTTC.

V is TRBV2 and J is TRBJ1-2; D may be TRBD1 (5 bases). V was pared by 6 bases and J by 8 bases, with 13 bases between. The CDR3 totals 12 residues. Germline lookup yields CDR1 SNHLY and CDR2 FYNNEI. CDR3 coding DNA: TGTGCCAGCAGGGGGAGGGGATACGGCTACACCTTC. It specifies CASRGRGYGYTF.

The chain has TRBV19 and TRBJ2-7; 10 bases fit TRBD1. The CDR3 sequence is 14 residues long. Germline V gives CDR1 LNHDA, CDR2 SQIVND (reference sequence). The J segment lost 0 bases and the V segment lost 6 bases, leaving 2 bases of the junction unmatched. This CDR3 is CASSRTGGSYEQYF. In DNA, the CDR3 is TGTGCCAGTAGCCGGACAGGGGGCTCCTACGAGCAGTACTTC.

The chain links TRBV5-1 to TRBJ2-1; 8 bases map to TRBD1. Germline CDR1 and CDR2: SGHRS and YFSETQ. Losses at the gene ends were 3 bases for V and 3 bases for J; bases not matched to a gene: 5. This CDR3 comprises 15 residues. CDR3 region: CASSSVQGVYNEQFF. The DNA of the CDR3 is TGCGCCAGCAGCTCGGTACAGGGGGTCTACAATGAGCAGTTCTTC.

This clone was counted only a few times. The V and J genes are TRBV10-3 and TRBJ2-3, with 11 bases that match TRBD1. J gave up 1 base and V 6 bases, and 3 bases lay outside the gene matches. The CDR3 consists of 15 residues. Per the germline V gene, CDR1 is ENHRY and CDR2 is SYGVKD. CDR3 DNA sequence: TGTGCCATCAGGGAGGGACAGGGGGGCACAGATACGCAGTATTTT. Residues: CAIREGQGGTDTQYF.